This T cell receptor (beta chain) was profiled in a study of T cell responses to AZD1222 COVID-19 vaccine. CDR3 size: 13 residues. Per the germline V gene, CDR1 is LGHDT and CDR2 is YNNKEL (reference sequence). Trimming removed 4 bases from V and 7 bases from J, with 10 bases in between. Study-wide findings and caveats: Possibly, clonal diversity was underestimated; donors were largely white British and included more females.

Of note for this clone: Antigen: not known.

The assay was immunoSEQ multiplex PCR, and TCRdb's table has in-frame clones only and misses some. The data contain approximately 19,000 clones, roughly 79% of them singletons. The receptor's source is an adult who received the AZD1222 COVID-19 vaccine. The chain combines TRBV3-1 (or the pseudogene TRBV3-2) with TRBJ2-2; no reliable D call. The sequenced sample was peripheral blood, obtained 28 days after the second AZD1222 dose. The CDR3 protein is CASSPSPIGELFF. The DNA of the CDR3 is TGTGCCAGCAGCCCCTCTCCGATCGGGGAGCTGTTTTTT.